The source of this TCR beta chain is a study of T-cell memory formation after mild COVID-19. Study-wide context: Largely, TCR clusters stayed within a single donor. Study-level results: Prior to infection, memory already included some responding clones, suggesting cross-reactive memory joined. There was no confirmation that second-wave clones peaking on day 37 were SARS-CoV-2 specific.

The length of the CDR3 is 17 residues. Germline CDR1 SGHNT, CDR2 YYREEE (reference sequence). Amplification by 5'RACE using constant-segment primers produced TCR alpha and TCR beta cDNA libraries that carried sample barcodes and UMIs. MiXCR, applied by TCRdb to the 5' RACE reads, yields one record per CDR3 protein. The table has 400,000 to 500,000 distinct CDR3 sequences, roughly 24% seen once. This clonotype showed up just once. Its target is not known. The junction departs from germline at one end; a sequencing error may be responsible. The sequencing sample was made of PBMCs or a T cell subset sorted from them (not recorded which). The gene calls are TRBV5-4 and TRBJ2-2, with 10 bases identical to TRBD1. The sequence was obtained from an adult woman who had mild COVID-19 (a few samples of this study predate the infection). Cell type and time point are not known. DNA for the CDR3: TGTGCCAGCAGTTTGGGGGGACAGGGGCCGAACACCGGGGAGCTGTTTTTT. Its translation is CASSLGGQGPNTGELFF.